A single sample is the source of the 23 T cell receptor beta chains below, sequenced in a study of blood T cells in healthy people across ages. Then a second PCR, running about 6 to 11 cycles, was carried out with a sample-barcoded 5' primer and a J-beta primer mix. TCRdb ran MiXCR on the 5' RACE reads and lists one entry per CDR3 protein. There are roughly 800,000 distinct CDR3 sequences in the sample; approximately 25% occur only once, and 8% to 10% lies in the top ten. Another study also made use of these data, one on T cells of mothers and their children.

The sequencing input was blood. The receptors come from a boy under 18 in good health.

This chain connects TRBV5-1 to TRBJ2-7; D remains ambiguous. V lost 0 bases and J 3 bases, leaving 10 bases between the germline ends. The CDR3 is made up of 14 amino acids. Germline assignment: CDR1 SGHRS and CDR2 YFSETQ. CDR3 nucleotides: TGCGCCAGCAGCTTGGTTCCGGGTAACTACGAGCAGTACTTC. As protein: CASSLVPGNYEQYF.

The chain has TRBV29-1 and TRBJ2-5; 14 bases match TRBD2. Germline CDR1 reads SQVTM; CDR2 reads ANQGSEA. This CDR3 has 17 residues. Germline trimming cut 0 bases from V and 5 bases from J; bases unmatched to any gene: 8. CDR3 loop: CSVEDRRLAGGIETQYF. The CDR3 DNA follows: TGCAGCGTTGAAGATCGCCGACTAGCGGGGGGGATCGAGACCCAGTACTTC.

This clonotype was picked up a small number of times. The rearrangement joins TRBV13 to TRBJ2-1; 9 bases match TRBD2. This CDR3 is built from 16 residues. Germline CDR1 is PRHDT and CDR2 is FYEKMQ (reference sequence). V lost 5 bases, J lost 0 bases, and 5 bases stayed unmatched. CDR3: CASSPGGGASYNEQFF. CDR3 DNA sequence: TGTGCCAGCAGCCCTGGCGGGGGGGCCTCCTACAATGAGCAGTTCTTC. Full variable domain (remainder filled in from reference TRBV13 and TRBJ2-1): AAGVIQSPRHLIKEKRETATLKCYPIPRHDTVYWYQQGPGQDPQFLISFYEKMQSDKGSIPDRFSAQQFSDYHSELNMSSLELGDSALYFCASSPGGGASYNEQFFGPGTRLTVL.

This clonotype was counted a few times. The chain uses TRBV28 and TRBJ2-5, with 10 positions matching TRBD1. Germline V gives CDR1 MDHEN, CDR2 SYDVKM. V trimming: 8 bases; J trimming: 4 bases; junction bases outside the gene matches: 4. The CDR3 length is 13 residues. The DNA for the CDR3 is TGTGCCAGCCGGGACAGGGGTGTAGAGACCCAGTACTTC. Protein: CASRDRGVETQYF.

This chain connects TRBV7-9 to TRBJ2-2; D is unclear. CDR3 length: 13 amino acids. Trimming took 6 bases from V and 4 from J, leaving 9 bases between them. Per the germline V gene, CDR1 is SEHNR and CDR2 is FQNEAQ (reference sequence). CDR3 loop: CASRIPSTGELFF. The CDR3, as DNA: TGTGCCAGCAGAATACCGAGCACCGGGGAGCTGTTTTTT.

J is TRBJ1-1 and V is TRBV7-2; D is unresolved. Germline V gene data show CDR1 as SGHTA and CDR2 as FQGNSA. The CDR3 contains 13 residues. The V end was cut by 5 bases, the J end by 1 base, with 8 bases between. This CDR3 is CASSQNGNTEAFF. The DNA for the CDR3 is TGTGCCAGCAGCCAAAACGGGAACACTGAAGCTTTCTTT. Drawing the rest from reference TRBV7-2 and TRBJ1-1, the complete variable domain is GAGVSQSPSNKVTEKGKDVELRCDPISGHTALYWYRQSLGQGLEFLIYFQGNSAPDKSGLPSDRFSAERTGGSVSTLTIQRTQQEDSAVYLCASSQNGNTEAFFGQGTRLTVV.

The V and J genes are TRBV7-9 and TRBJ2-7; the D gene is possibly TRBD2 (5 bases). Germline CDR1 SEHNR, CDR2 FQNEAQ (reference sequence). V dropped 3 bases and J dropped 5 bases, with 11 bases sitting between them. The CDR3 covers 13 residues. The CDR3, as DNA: TGTGCCAGCAGCTTGAAATCGCGGGACGAGCAGTACTTC. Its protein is CASSLKSRDEQYF. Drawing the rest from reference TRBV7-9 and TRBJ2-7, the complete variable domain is DTGVSQNPRHKITKRGQNVTFRCDPISEHNRLYWYRQTLGQGPEFLTYFQNEAQLEKSRLLSDRFSAERPKGSFSTLEIQRTEQGDSAMYLCASSLKSRDEQYFGPGTRLTVT.

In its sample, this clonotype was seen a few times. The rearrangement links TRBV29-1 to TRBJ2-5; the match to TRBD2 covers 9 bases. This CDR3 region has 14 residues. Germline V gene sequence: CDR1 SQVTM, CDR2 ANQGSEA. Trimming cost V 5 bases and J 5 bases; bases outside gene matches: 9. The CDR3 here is CSVWLAGVSETQYF. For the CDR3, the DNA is TGCAGCGTTTGGTTAGCGGGAGTCTCGGAGACCCAGTACTTC.

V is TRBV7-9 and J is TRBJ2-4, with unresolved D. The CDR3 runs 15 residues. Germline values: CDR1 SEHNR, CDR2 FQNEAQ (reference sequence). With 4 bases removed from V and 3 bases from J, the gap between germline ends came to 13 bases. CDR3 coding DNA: TGTGCCAGCAGCTCAACGACGGACCGCAAAAACATTCAGTACTTC. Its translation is CASSSTTDRKNIQYF.

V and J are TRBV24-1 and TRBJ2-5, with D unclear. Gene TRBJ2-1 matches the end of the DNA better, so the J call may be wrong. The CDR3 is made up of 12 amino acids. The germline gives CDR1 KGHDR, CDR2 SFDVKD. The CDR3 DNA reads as TGTGCCACCAGTGGCAGCTCCAATGAGCAGTTCTTC. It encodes CATSGSSNEQFF.

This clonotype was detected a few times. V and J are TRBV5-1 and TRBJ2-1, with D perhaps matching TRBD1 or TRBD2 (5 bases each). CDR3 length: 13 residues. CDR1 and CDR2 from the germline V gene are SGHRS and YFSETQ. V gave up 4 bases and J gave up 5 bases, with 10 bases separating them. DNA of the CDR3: TGCGCCAGCAGCGGAGGACAACACAATGAGCAGTTCTTC. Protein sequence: CASSGGQHNEQFF.

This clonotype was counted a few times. This CDR3 reads CASKTLSEGPYEQYF. The CDR3 region has the DNA TGTGCCAGCAAAACCCTCTCCGAGGGGCCCTACGAGCAGTACTTC. The V and J genes are TRBV28 and TRBJ2-1; D tentatively reads TRBD1 or TRBD2 (5 bases each). The J call may be wrong; the DNA end is better matched by TRBJ2-7. The CDR3 loop spans 15 amino acids. Germline V gene lookup returns CDR1 MDHEN and CDR2 SYDVKM.

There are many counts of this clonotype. CDR3 sequence: CATSRDTGANVLTF. In DNA form, the CDR3 reads TGTGCCACCAGCAGAGACACTGGGGCCAACGTCCTGACTTTC. V gene TRBV15 combines with J gene TRBJ2-6; D remains ambiguous. Germline lookup yields CDR1 LNHNV and CDR2 YYDKDF (reference sequence). V shed 0 bases and J shed 2 bases, with 2 bases lying between them. The CDR3 spans 14 residues.

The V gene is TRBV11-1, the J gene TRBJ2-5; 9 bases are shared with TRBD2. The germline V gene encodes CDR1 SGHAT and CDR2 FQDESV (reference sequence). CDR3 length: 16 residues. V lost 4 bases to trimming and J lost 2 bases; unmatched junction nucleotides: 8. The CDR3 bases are TGTGCCAGCAGCTCTGGACTAGCGCCTGATCAAGAGACCCAGTACTTC. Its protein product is CASSSGLAPDQETQYF.

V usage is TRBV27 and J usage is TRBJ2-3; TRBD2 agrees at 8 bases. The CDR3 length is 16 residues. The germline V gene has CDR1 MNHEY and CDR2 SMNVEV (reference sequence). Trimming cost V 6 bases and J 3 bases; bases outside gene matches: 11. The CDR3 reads CASSRKGTSETDTQYF. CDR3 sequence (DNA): TGTGCCAGCAGCCGAAAAGGGACTAGTGAAACAGATACGCAGTATTTT.

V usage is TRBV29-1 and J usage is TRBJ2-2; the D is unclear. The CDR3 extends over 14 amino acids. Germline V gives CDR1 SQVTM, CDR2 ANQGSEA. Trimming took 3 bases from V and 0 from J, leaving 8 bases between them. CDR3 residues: CSVDPRSNTGELFF. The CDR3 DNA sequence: TGCAGCGTTGATCCCCGTTCGAACACCGGGGAGCTGTTTTTT.

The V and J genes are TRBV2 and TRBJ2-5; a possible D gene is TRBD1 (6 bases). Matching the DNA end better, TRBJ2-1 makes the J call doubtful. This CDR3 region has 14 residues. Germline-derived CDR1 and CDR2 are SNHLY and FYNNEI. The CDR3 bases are TGTGCCAGCAGTGTTGAACAGGGAATGGGTGAGCAGTTCTTC. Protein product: CASSVEQGMGEQFF.

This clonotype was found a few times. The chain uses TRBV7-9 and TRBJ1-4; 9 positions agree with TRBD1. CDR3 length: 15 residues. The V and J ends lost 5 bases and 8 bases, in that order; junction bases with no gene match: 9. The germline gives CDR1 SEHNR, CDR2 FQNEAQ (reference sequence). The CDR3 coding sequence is TGTGCCAGCAGCCCATATACAGGGGGCCCCGAAAAACTGTTTTTT. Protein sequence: CASSPYTGGPEKLFF.

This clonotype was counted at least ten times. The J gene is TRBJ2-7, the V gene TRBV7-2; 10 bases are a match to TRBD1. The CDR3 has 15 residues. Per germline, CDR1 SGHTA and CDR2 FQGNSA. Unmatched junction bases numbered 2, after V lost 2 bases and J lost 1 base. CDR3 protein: CASSLMGQGSYEQYF. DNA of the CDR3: TGTGCCAGCAGCTTAATGGGACAGGGGTCCTACGAGCAGTACTTC.

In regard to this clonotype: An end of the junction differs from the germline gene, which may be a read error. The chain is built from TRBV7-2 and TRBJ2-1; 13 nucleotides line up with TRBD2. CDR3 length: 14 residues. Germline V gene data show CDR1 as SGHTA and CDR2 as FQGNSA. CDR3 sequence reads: CASSFGLAGAGRYF. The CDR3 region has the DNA TGTGCCAGCAGCTTTGGACTAGCGGGGGCCGGGCGGTACTTC.

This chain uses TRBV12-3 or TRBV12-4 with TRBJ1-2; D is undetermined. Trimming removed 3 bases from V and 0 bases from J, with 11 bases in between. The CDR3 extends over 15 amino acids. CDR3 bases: TGTGCCAGCAGTTTCGGGGTGGACCCTAACTATGGCTACACCTTC. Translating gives CASSFGVDPNYGYTF.

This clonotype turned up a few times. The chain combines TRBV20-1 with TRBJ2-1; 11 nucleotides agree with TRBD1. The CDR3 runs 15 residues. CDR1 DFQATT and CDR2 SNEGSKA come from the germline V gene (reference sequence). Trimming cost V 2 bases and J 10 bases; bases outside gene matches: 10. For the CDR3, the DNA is TGCAGTGCTAGAAGTGGACAGGGGGCCGGAGGGGAGCAGTTCTTC. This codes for CSARSGQGAGGEQFF.

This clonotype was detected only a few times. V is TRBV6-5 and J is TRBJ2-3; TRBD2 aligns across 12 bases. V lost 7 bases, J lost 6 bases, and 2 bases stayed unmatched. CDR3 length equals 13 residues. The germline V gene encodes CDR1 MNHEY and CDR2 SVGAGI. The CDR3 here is CASITSGRDTQYF. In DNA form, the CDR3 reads TGTGCCAGCATAACTAGCGGGAGGGATACGCAGTATTTT.